This TCR beta chain was obtained from a study of T cells after yellow fever vaccination. It was through 5'RACE template switching that TCR cDNA was made, with a universal primer site and UMIs added. One entry per CDR3 protein, called by TCRdb with MiXCR from the 5' RACE reads. The table has about 500,000 distinct CDR3 sequences, 17% seen once. Comments on this clonotype: Antigen specificity is unknown.

The V end was cut by 0 bases, the J end by 7 bases, with 8 bases between. This CDR3 region has 13 residues. Looked up from germline, CDR1 is SGHRS and CDR2 is YFSETQ. Study-wide points: Peaking faster, on day 5 versus 15, the secondary response was nonetheless weaker.

The TCR sequence derives from a man aged 18 to 30 who received the YFV17D yellow fever vaccine. The sequences come from PBMCs, collected 5 days after the first yellow fever vaccination. The chain carries TRBV5-1 and TRBJ2-1; D not resolved. The CDR3 DNA sequence: TGCGCCAGCAGCTTGGAGGTGAGGAATGAGCAGTTCTTC. Its translation: CASSLEVRNEQFF.